This section outlines one T cell receptor beta chain sequence together with its context. The PCR ran on 60 Vbeta and 13 Jbeta primers. Produced via immunoSEQ multiplex PCR; TCRdb's table is partial and in-frame only. The repertoire has over 120,000 clones, roughly 74% of them found once; the top ten carry roughly 2.4%. The CDR3 is 15 residues long. The V segment lost 2 bases and the J segment 9 bases; nucleotides outside the gene matches: 7. The V gene's germline CDR1 is SGHNT and CDR2 YYREEE (reference sequence). The sample originates from a study of cytomegalovirus exposure and HLA in healthy donors.

The chain carries TRBV5-4 and TRBJ2-1; 11 nucleotides line up with TRBD1. Sample: PBMCs. The source is a woman aged 18-30 years in good health and CMV-seropositive. In DNA form, the CDR3 reads TGTGCCAGCAGCTTAGGGGGACAGGGGGAGAGTGAGCAGTTCTTC. Protein: CASSLGGQGESEQFF.